The clone carrying this TCR beta chain was recorded a few times. What it binds is unknown. The record originates from a study of regulatory T cells in long-lasting Graves disease. Study details: Over-5-year antithyroid drug use with positive TSH receptor antibodies defined persistent Graves' disease in the study. Overall study findings and caveats: Persistent disease favored TRBV28, TRBJ1-2 and TRBJ2-5. Thyroid tissue went unstudied; only peripheral blood was examined.

CDR1 LGHNA and CDR2 YSLEER come from the germline V gene. This CDR3 contains 16 residues. Trimming pared 0 bases from V and 3 bases from J, leaving 12 bases between. Time point defined: persistent/refractory GD, antithyroid drugs over 5 years with positive TRAb. Isolated PBMC RNA provided the starting material for the TCR library. EDTA tubes received approximately 10 milliliters of drawn peripheral blood. Construction of the TCR beta libraries employed iRepertoire HTBI primers in conjunction with Arm-PCR of CDR3 regions. TCRdb re-called the multiplex PCR reads through MiXCR, storing one row per CDR3 protein. Counted here are roughly 300,000 distinct CDR3 sequences, roughly a fifth occurring once; the ten biggest clones make up about 61%.

The chain uses TRBV4-3 and TRBJ2-4, with TRBD1 as a possible D gene (6 bases). The sample here was peripheral blood mononuclear cells (PBMCs), taken when the disease was refractory, from a patient treated with antithyroid drugs. This sequence originates from a female donor with Graves disease. The CDR3 nucleotides are TGCGCCAGCAGCCAAGATTTGACAGGAGGCAAAAACATTCAGTACTTC. It specifies CASSQDLTGGKNIQYF.